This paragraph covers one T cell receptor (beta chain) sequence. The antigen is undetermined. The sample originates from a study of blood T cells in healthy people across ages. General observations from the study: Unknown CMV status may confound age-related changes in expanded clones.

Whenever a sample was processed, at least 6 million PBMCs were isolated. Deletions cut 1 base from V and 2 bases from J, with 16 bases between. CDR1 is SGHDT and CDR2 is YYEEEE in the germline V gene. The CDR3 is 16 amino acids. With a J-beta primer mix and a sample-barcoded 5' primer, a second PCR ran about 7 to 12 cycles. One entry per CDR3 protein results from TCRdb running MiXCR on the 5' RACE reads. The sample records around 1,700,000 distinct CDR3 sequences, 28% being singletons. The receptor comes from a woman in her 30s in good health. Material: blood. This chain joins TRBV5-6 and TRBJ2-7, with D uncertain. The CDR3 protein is CASSLFERRTTYEQYF. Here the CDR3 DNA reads TGTGCCAGCAGCTTGTTCGAGCGCCGCACCACCTACGAGCAGTACTTC. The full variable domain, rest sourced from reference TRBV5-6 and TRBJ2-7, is DAGVTQSPTHLIKTRGQQVTLRCSPKSGHDTVSWYQQALGQGPQFIFQYYEEEERQRGNFPDRFSGHQFPNYSSELNVNALLLGDSALYLCASSLFERRTTYEQYFGPGTRLTVT.